One sample yielded the 5 T cell receptor beta chains listed below, sequenced in a study of blood T cell repertoires in COVID-19. The method was immunoSEQ multiplex PCR; TCRdb's version includes in-frame clones alone and lacks a portion of them. The sample lists tens of thousands of clones, around three quarters occurring once. The sample taken for sequencing was peripheral blood. The receptor source for this set is a human donor in a cohort sampled during active COVID-19.

This clone was picked up one time. This chain uses TRBV3-1 (or the pseudogene TRBV3-2) with TRBJ1-5, with D hard to call. Germline V gene sequence: CDR1 LGHDT, CDR2 YNNKEL (reference sequence). This CDR3 spans 13 amino acids. The ends were cut back, 5 bases at V and 8 bases at J, with 13 bases in the middle. The CDR3 coding sequence is TGTGCCAGCAGCAAAAGCGGGGAAAAGCCCCAGCATTTT. It is translated as CASSKSGEKPQHF.

The chain combines TRBV7-9 with TRBJ2-7; 9 bases map to TRBD2. The length of the CDR3 is 15 residues. V lost 5 bases to trimming and J lost 2 bases; unmatched junction nucleotides: 7. Germline V gene lookup returns CDR1 SEHNR and CDR2 FQNEAQ (reference sequence). CDR3 sequence reads: CASSAEGGRAYEQYF. Written as DNA, the CDR3 is TGTGCCAGCAGCGCAGAGGGCGGGAGGGCCTACGAGCAGTACTTC.

The V gene is TRBV7-9, the J gene TRBJ2-2; 9 bases are a match to TRBD1. V gave up 7 bases and J gave up 5 bases; unmatched junction bases: 5. The germline V gene encodes CDR1 SEHNR and CDR2 FQNEAQ (reference sequence). This CDR3 is built from 14 residues. CDR3 region: CASNPTGGTGELFF. CDR3 in DNA: TGTGCCAGCAACCCGACAGGGGGAACCGGGGAGCTGTTTTTT.

The chain has TRBV5-4 and TRBJ1-2, with D possibly being TRBD1 (6 bases). The CDR3 runs to 15 residues. Germline loops: CDR1 SGHNT, CDR2 YYREEE (reference sequence). Deletions cut 1 base from V and 5 bases from J, with 15 bases between. This CDR3 reads CASSLRSRGQYGYTF. The CDR3 DNA reads as TGTGCCAGCAGCTTGCGTTCCAGGGGCCAGTATGGCTACACCTTC. Supplemented by reference TRBV5-4 and TRBJ1-2, the full variable domain reads ETGVTQSPTHLIKTRGQQVTLRCSSQSGHNTVSWYQQALGQGPQFIFQYYREEENGRGNFPPRFSGLQFPNYSSELNVNALELDDSALYLCASSLRSRGQYGYTFGSGTRLTVV.

The genes are TRBV4-1 and TRBJ2-2; 15 bases line up with TRBD2. The CDR3 covers 17 residues. Per the germline V gene, CDR1 is MGHRA and CDR2 is YSYEKL. The V and J ends lost 2 bases and 6 bases, in that order; junction bases with no gene match: 4. The CDR3 protein is CASSQLGLAGGAGELFF. CDR3 nucleotides: TGCGCCAGCAGCCAACTGGGACTAGCGGGAGGTGCCGGGGAGCTGTTTTTT.